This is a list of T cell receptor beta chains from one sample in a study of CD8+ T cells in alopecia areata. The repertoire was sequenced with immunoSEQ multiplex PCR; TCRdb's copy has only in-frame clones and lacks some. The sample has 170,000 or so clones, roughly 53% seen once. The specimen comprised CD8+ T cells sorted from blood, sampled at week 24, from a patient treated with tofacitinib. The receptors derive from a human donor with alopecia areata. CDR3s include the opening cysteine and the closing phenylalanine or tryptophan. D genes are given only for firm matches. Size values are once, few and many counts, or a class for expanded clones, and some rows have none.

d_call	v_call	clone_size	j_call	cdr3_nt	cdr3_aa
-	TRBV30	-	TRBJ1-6	TGTGCCTGGATTTACCCGGGCAGGGCGGATTCACCCCTCCACTTT	CAWIYPGRADSPLHF
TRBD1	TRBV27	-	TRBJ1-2	TGTGCCAGCAGTTTGACCGGGACAGGGGTTGGCTACACCTTC	CASSLTGTGVGYTF
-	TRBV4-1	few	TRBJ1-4	TGCGCCAGCAGCCAACCGTCGACCGCAGACGGTCTGTTTTTT	CASSQPSTADGLFF
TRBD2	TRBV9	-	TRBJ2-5	TGTGCCAGCACCCCCGGGCTAGCGGGGATGGAGACCCAGTACTTC	CASTPGLAGMETQYF
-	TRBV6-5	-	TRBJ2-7	TGTGCCAGCAGTAAGACAGGTGGTGACGAGCAGTACTTC	CASSKTGGDEQYF
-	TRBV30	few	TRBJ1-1	TGTGCCTGGAGTTACGGGGGGAGCACTGAAGCTTTCTTT	CAWSYGGSTEAFF
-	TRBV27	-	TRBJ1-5	TGTGCCAGCAGTTTATCGGGTTCCAATCAGCCCCAGCATTTT	CASSLSGSNQPQHF
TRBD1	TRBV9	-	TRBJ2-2	TGTGCCAGCAGCGTAGAGGTGACAGGGGGCACCGGGGAGCTGTTTTTT	CASSVEVTGGTGELFF
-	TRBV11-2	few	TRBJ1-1	TGTGCCAGCAGCTTAGGGGGAACGAACACTGAAGCTTTCTTT	CASSLGGTNTEAFF
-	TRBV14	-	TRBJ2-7	TGTGCCAGCAGCCAAGTCCCGGTTGTGGAGCAGTACTTC	CASSQVPVVEQYF
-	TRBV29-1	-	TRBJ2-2	TGCAGCGTTAAGGGGGGTGACACCGGGGAGCTGTTTTTT	CSVKGGDTGELFF
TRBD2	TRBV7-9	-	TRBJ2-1	TGTGCCAGCAGCTCGACCGGGGTAGCGGGGAATGAGCAGTTCTTC	CASSSTGVAGNEQFF
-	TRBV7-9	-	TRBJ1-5	TGTGCCAGCAGCTATGACGGGAGCAATCAGCCCCAGCATTTT	CASSYDGSNQPQHF
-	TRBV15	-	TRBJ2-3	TGTGCCACCAGCAGAGCTCAGCGGAGCACAGATACGCAGTATTTT	CATSRAQRSTDTQYF
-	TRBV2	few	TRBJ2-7	TGTGCCAGCGCTGAGACCTACGAGCAGTACTTC	CASAETYEQYF
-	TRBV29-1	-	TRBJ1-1	TGCAGCGTTTTGATGAACACTGAAGCTTTCTTT	CSVLMNTEAFF
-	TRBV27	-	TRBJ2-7	TGTGCCAGCAGTGGAGAGGGGGGAGGCTACGAGCAGTACTTC	CASSGEGGGYEQYF
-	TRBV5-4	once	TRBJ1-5	TGTGCCAGCAGCGAGGGCAGCAATCAGCCCCAGCATTTT	CASSEGSNQPQHF
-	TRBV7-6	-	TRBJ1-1	TGTGCCAGCAGCTTAGAGGCAGGCACTGAAGCTTTCTTT	CASSLEAGTEAFF
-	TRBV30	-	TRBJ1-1	TGTGCCGCCTCCGGGACCAACACTGAAGCTTTCTTT	CAASGTNTEAFF
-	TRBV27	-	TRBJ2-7	TGTGCCAGCAGTTTATCCCGCTCCCAGACAGGATTCTTC	CASSLSRSQTGFF
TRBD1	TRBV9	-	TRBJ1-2	TGTGCCAGCAGCGAACAGGGGGGCGTTAACTATGGCTACACCTTC	CASSEQGGVNYGYTF
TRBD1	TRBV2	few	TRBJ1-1	TGTGCCAGCAGTGAGGACCGGGACAGGGCCTTT	CASSEDRDRAF
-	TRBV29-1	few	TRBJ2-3	TGCAGCGTTGAAGGGGGGATCTTCACAGATACGCAGTATTTT	CSVEGGIFTDTQYF
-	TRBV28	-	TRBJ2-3	TGTGCCAGCAGTCAACCGGGGACTACAGATACGCAGTATTTT	CASSQPGTTDTQYF
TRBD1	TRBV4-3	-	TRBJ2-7	TGCGCCAGCAGCCAACTACAGGGGAAGGAGCAGTACTTC	CASSQLQGKEQYF
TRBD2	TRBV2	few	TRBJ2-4	TGTGCCAGCACCCGGACTAGCTCGGACATTCAGTACTTC	CASTRTSSDIQYF
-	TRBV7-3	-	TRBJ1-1	TGTGCCAGCAGCCCGGGGACTACCACTGAAGCTTTCTTT	CASSPGTTTEAFF
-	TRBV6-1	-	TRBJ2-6	TGTGCCAGCGATAGCTCTGGGGCCAACGTCCTGACTTTC	CASDSSGANVLTF
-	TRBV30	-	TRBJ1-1	TGTGCCTGGAGTGAAGGGTTGGGCACTGAAGCTTTCTTT	CAWSEGLGTEAFF
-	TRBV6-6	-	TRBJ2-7	TGTGCCAGCAGTTATAATGGAAGGGGTGACGAGCAGTACTTC	CASSYNGRGDEQYF
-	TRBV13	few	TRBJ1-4	TGTGCCAGCACCGCTAGGGATACTAATGAAAAACTGTTTTTT	CASTARDTNEKLFF
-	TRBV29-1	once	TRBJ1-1	TGCAGCGTTGGCCTTTCTGGCTTTGGGGTCACTGAAGCTTTCTTT	CSVGLSGFGVTEAFF
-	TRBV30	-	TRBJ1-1	TGTGCCTGGGAGGGCACTGAAGCTTTCTTT	CAWEGTEAFF
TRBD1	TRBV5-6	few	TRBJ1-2	TGTGCCAGCAGCTCGCCGGGACAGGGGACCTATGGCTACACCTTC	CASSSPGQGTYGYTF
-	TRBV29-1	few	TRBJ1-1	TGCAGCTCCGTCAGGGGCCTGAACACTGAAGCTTTCTTT	CSSVRGLNTEAFF
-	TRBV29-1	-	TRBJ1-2	TGCAGCGTTGTCCTAACTAGGGACTATGGCTACACCTTC	CSVVLTRDYGYTF
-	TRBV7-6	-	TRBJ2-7	TGTGCCAGCAGCTCATGGGACTACGAGCAGTACTTC	CASSSWDYEQYF
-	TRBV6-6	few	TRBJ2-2	TGTGCCAGCAGTCCACCTACCGGGGAGCTGTTTTTT	CASSPPTGELFF
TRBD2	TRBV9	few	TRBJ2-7	TGTGCCAGCAGCGCCGGGACTAGCGACTACGAGCAGTACTTC	CASSAGTSDYEQYF
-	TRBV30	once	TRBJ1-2	TGTGCCTGGAGTGTACCCGGACAGCCAGGGGATGGCTACACCTTC	CAWSVPGQPGDGYTF
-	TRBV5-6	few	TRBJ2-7	TGTGCCAGCAGCTTGGGGGCCAGTCCCTACGAGCAGTACTTC	CASSLGASPYEQYF
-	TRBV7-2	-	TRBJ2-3	TGTGCCAGCAGCTTAGGTGACTCCCCCACAGATACGCAGTATTTT	CASSLGDSPTDTQYF
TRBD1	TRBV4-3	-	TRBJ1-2	TGCGCCAGCAGCACCGGACAGGGGGGAACTCCATATGGCTACACCTTC	CASSTGQGGTPYGYTF
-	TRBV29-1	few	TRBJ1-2	TGCAGCGTTGAAGATAGGACGCTAAGGGGTGGCTACACCTTC	CSVEDRTLRGGYTF
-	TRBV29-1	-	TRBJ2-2	TGCAGCGCGGACAGTCCTACCGGGGAGCTGTTTTTT	CSADSPTGELFF
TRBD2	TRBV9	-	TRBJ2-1	TGTGCCAGCAGCGTCACTAGCGGGGAATACAATGAGCAGTTCTTC	CASSVTSGEYNEQFF
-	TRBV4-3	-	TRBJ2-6	TGCGCCAGCAGCGCCCTTTCTGGGGCCAACGTCCTGACTTTC	CASSALSGANVLTF
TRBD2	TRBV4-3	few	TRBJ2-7	TGCGCCAGCAGCCAAGGAGCGGGATCGGGCTACGAGCAGTACTTC	CASSQGAGSGYEQYF
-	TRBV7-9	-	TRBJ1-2	TGTGCCAGCAGCTTGGGTCTGGGCGACGGCTACACCTTC	CASSLGLGDGYTF
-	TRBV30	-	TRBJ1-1	TGTGCCTGGGGACAGCAGAACACTGAAGCTTTCTTT	CAWGQQNTEAFF